The rows below give T cell receptor beta chains drawn from one sample of a study of blood T cell repertoires in COVID-19. Sequenced by immunoSEQ multiplex PCR; TCRdb stores in-frame clones only, minus some. Among about 200,000 clones listed, around 89% were seen once. The sequenced sample consisted of PBMCs or T cells enriched from blood (not recorded which). These receptors were taken from a man aged 30 to 39 who had recovered from COVID-19. The CDR3 runs from the conserved cysteine through the conserved F or W.

v_call	j_call	cdr3_aa
TRBV4-1	TRBJ2-1	CASSGTRAGGAVNEQFF
TRBV10-3	TRBJ2-4	CAISTGGKNIQYF
TRBV27	TRBJ2-1	CASSPTGGWNEQFF
TRBV3-1/TRBV3-2	TRBJ1-5	CASSQDPGYQPQHF
TRBV5-4	TRBJ2-7	CASSAGTGSVTYEQYF
TRBV11-2	TRBJ1-5	CASSLEQGGNQPQHF
TRBV24-1	TRBJ2-1	CATSDTSGGNYKYNEQFF
TRBV6-5	TRBJ1-1	CASSYTSGNEAFF
TRBV5-4	TRBJ2-1	CASSSEAGGSMKQFF
TRBV5-1	TRBJ1-6	CASSSGTGGNSPLHF
TRBV11-2	TRBJ2-1	CASSSNRITSGIGEQFF
TRBV5-1	TRBJ1-5	CASSSGQGNQPQHF
TRBV24-1	TRBJ1-1	CATSDSGTANTEAFF
TRBV29-1	TRBJ1-4	CSVGDRATNEKLFF
TRBV7-9	TRBJ1-2	CASSPPRGESTGLDYGYTF
TRBV19	TRBJ2-1	CASSEGEGYNEQFF
TRBV28	TRBJ1-1	CASSSPAAMNTEAFF
TRBV5-5	TRBJ1-1	CASSYRSLRAEAFF
TRBV30	TRBJ1-1	CAWSVGGQGTEAFF
TRBV7-8	TRBJ1-4	CASSLAPGEGEKLFF
TRBV13	TRBJ2-7	CASSLLAGVVREQYF
TRBV6-5	TRBJ1-2	CASSLTGVGYTF
TRBV30	TRBJ1-1	CAWREQVNTEAFF
TRBV10-1	TRBJ1-1	CASSESSFIRGQFNGNTEAFF